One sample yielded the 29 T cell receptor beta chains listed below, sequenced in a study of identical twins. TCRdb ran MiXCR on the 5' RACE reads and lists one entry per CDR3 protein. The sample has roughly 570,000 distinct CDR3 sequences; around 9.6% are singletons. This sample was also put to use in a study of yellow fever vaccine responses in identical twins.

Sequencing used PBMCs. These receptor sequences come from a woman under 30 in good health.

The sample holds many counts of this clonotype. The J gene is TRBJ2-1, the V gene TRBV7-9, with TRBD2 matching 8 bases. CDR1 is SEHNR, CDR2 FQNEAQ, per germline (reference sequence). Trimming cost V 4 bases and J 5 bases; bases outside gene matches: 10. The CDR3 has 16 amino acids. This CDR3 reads CASSSIAREGHNEQFF. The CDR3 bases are TGTGCCAGCAGCTCAATAGCCCGGGAGGGCCACAATGAGCAGTTCTTC.

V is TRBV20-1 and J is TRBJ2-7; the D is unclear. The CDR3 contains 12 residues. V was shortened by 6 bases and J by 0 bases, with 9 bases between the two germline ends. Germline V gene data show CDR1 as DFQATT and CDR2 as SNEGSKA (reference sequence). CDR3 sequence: CSAEDPSYEQYF. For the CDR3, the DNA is TGCAGTGCGGAAGACCCCTCCTACGAGCAGTACTTC.

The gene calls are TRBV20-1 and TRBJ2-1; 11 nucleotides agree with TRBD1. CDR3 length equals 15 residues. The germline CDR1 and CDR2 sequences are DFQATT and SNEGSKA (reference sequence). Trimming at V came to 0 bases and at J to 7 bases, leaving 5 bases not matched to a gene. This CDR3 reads CSARDQGQGDNEQFF. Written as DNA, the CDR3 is TGCAGTGCTAGAGATCAGGGACAGGGGGATAATGAGCAGTTCTTC.

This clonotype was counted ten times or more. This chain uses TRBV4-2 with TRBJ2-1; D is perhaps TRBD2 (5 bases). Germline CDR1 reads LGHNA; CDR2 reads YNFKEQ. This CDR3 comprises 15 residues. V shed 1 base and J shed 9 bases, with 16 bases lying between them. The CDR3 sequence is CASSQGGLDSFEQFF. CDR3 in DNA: TGTGCCAGCAGCCAAGGCGGGCTAGATTCTTTTGAGCAGTTCTTC.

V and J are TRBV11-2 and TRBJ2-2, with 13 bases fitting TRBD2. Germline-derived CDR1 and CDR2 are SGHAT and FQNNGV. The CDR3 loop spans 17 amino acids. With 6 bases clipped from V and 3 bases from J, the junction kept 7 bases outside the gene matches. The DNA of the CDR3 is TGTGCCAGCAGAGAACTAGCGGGAGGGCTTCACACCGGGGAGCTGTTTTTT. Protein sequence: CASRELAGGLHTGELFF. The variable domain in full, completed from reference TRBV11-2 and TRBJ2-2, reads EAGVAQSPRYKIIEKRQSVAFWCNPISGHATLYWYQQILGQGPKLLIQFQNNGVVDDSQLPKDRFSAERLKGVDSTLKIQPAKLEDSAVYLCASRELAGGLHTGELFFGEGSRLTVL.

The CDR3, as DNA: TGCAGCGTTGTGGGGCAGGGGGACACTGAAGCTTTCTTT. Its translation: CSVVGQGDTEAFF. This sequence joins TRBV29-1 and TRBJ1-1; 7 bases map to TRBD1. The CDR3 totals 13 residues. The germline V gene has CDR1 SQVTM and CDR2 ANQGSEA. Trimming removed 4 bases from V and 3 bases from J; junction bases left unmatched: 5.

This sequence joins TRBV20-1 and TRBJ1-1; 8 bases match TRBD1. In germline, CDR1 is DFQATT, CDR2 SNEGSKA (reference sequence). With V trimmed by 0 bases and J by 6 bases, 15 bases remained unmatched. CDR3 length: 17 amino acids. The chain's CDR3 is CSARDGWGRGRKAEAFF. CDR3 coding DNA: TGCAGTGCTAGAGACGGGTGGGGCAGGGGGCGAAAAGCTGAAGCTTTCTTT.

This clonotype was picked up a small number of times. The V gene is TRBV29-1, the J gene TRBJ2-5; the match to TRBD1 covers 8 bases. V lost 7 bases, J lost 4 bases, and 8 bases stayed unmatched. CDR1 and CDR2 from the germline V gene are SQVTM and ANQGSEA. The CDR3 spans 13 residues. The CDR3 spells CSARTGLSETQYF. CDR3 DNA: TGCAGCGCCAGGACAGGGCTATCAGAGACCCAGTACTTC.

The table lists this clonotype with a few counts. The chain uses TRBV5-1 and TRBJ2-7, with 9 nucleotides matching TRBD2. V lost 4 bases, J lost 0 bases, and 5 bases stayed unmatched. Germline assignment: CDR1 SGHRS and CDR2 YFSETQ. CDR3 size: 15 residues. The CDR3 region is CASSLLTSGSYEQYF. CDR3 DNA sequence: TGCGCCAGCAGCCTCCTGACTAGCGGCTCCTACGAGCAGTACTTC. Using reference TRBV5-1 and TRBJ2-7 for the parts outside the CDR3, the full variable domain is KAGVTQTPRYLIKTRGQQVTLSCSPISGHRSVSWYQQTPGQGLQFLFEYFSETQRNKGNFPGRFSGRQFSNSRSEMNVSTLELGDSALYLCASSLLTSGSYEQYFGPGTRLTVT.

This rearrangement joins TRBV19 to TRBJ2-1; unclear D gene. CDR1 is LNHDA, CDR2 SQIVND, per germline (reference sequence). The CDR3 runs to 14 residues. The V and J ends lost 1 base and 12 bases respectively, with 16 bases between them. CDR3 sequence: CASSIVGLDEVQFF. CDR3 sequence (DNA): TGTGCCAGTAGTATAGTCGGCTTGGATGAGGTGCAGTTCTTC.

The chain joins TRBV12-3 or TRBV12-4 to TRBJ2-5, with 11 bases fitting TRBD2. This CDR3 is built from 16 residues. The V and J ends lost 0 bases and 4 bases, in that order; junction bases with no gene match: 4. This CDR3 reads CASSLAASGGRETQYF. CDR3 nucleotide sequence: TGTGCCAGCAGTTTAGCTGCTAGCGGGGGGCGAGAGACCCAGTACTTC.

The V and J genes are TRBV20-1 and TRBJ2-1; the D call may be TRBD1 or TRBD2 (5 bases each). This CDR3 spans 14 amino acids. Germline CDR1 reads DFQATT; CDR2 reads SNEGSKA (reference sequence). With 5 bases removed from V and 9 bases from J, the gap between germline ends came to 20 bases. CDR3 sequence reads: CSARRAGGDGEQFF. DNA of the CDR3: TGCAGTGCTCGCAGGGCTGGGGGAGACGGTGAGCAGTTCTTC.

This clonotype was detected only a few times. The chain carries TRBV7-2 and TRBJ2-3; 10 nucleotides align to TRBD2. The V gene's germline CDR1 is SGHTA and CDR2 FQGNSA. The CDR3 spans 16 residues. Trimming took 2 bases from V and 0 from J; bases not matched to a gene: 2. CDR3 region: CASSLPAGGSTDTQYF. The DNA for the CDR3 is TGTGCCAGCAGCTTACCAGCGGGGGGGAGCACAGATACGCAGTATTTT.

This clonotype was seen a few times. The CDR3 loop reads CSARRIESGSSSEMSYEQYF. In nucleotides, the CDR3 is TGCAGTGCTAGAAGGATAGAGAGCGGGAGTTCTTCGGAAATGTCCTACGAGCAGTACTTC. This chain links TRBV20-1 with TRBJ2-7; TRBD2 matches 8 bases. There are 20 residues in the CDR3. Germline lookup yields CDR1 DFQATT and CDR2 SNEGSKA (reference sequence). J was trimmed by 1 base and V by 2 bases; bases with no gene match: 22.

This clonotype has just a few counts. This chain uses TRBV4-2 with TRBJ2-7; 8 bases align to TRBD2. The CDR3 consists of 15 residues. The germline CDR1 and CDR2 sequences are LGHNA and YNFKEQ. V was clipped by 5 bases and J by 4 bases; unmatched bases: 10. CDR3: CASSGRTSLFYEQYF. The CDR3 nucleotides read TGTGCCAGCAGCGGTCGGACTAGCCTGTTTTACGAGCAGTACTTC.

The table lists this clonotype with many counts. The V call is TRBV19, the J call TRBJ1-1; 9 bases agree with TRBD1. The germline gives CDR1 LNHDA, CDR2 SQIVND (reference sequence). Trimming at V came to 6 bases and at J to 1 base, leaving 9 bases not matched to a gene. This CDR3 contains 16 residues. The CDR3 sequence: CASRTPGQGRNTEAFF. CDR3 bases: TGTGCCAGTAGGACACCGGGACAGGGCCGGAACACTGAAGCTTTCTTT.

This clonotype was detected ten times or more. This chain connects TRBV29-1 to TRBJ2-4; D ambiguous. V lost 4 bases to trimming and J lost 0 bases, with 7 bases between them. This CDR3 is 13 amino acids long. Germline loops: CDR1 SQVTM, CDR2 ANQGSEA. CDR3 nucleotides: TGCAGCGTTGTGGCCCTAGCCAAAAACATTCAGTACTTC. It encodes CSVVALAKNIQYF.

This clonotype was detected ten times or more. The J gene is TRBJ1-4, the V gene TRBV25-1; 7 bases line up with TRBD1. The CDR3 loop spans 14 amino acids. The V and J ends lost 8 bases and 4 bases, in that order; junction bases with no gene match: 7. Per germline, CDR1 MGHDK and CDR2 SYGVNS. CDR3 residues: CASGHRGDNEKLFF. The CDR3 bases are TGTGCCAGCGGCCACAGGGGTGATAATGAAAAACTGTTTTTT.

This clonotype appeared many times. The CDR3 loop is CASSDYPSGGASEQFF. The CDR3 region has the DNA TGTGCCAGCAGTGACTACCCTAGCGGGGGGGCCTCAGAGCAGTTCTTC. V usage is TRBV6-4 and J usage is TRBJ2-1, with 12 positions matching TRBD2. After removal of 1 base from V and 10 bases from J, the junction contained 8 bases not matched to a gene. CDR1 and CDR2 from the germline V gene are MRHNA and SNTAGT. The CDR3 consists of 16 residues.

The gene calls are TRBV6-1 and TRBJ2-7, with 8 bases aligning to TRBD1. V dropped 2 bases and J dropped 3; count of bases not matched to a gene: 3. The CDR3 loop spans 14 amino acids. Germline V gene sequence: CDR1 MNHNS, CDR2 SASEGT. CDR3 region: CASSEPGTGYEQYF. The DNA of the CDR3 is TGTGCCAGCAGTGAACCGGGGACAGGCTACGAGCAGTACTTC.

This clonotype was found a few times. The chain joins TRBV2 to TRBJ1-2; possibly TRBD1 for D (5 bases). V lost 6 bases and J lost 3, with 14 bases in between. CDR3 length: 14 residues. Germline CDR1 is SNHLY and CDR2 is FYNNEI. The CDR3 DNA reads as TGTGCCAGCAGAGTGGCCAGGGCGGACTATGGCTACACCTTC. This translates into CASRVARADYGYTF.

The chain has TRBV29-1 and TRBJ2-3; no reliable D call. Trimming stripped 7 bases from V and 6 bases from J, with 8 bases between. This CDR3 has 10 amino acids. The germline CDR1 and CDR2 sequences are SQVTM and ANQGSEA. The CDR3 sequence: CSAVSDTQYF. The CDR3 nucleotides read TGCAGCGCAGTATCTGATACGCAGTATTTT.

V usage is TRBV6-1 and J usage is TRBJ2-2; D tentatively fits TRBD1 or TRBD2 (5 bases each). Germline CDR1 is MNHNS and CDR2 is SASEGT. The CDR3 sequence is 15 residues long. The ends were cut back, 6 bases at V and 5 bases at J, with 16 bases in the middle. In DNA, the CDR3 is TGTGCCAGCAGGAAAGCCGGGACCGAAACCGGGGAGCTGTTTTTT. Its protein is CASRKAGTETGELFF.

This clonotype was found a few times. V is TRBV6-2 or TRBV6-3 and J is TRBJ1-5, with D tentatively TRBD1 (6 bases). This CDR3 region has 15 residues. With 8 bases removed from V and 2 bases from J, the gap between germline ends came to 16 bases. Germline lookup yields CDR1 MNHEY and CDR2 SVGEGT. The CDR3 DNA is TGTGCCAGCTGCCGAACTCCAGGGGGCAATCAGCCCCAGCATTTT. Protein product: CASCRTPGGNQPQHF.

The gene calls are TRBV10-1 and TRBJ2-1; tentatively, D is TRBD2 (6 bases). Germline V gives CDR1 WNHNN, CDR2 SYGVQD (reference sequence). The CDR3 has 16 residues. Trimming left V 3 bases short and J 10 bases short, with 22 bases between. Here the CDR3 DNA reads TGCGCCAGCAGTGATTATCCAGCGGGTGCTCGGGGCGAGCAGTTCTTC. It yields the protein CASSDYPAGARGEQFF.

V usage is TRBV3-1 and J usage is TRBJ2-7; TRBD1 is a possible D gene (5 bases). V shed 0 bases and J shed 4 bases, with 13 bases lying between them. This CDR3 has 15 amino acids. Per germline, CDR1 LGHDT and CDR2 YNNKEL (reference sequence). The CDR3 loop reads CASSQELWGRYEQYF. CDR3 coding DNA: TGTGCCAGCAGCCAAGAGTTGTGGGGCCGATACGAGCAGTACTTC.

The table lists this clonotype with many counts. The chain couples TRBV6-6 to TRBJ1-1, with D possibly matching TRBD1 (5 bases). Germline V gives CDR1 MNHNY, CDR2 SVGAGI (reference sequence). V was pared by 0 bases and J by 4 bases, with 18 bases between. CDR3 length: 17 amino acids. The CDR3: CASSYSPSGGGSTEAFF. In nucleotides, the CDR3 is TGTGCCAGCAGTTACTCACCCTCTGGGGGGGGGAGCACTGAAGCTTTCTTT.

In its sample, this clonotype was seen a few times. The DNA of the CDR3 is TGTGCCAGCAGCCAAGGTACAGCGGTATTTACCTACGAGCAGTACTTC. It is translated as CASSQGTAVFTYEQYF. The chain employs TRBV14 and TRBJ2-7, with a possible D match to TRBD2 (5 bases). Germline V gene data show CDR1 as SGHDN and CDR2 as FVKESK. This CDR3 region has 16 residues. V lost 1 base, J lost 2 bases, and 15 bases lay in between.

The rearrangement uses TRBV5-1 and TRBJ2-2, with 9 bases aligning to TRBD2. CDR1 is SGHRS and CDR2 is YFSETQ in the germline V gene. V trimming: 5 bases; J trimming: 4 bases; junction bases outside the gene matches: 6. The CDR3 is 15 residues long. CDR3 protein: CASRSSGGTTGELFF. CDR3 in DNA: TGCGCCAGCAGGTCAAGCGGGGGGACCACCGGGGAGCTGTTTTTT.